The 20 T cell receptor beta chains below were found in one sample sequenced in a study of CD8 T cell repertoires and HIV-1 epitope variants (TCRdb year 2020). The antigens of these receptors remain unknown. Library construction relied on the immunoSEQ multiplex PCR assay. TCRdb carries this immuneACCESS record with in-frame sequences only. Its versions omit some clonotypes, under half of them owing to an unresolved V gene in the studies checked, with the rest unexplained. The sample table shows approximately 5,100 clones, and 55% to 70% are seen once. The ten most abundant clones make up approximately 39% of the sample. The sequenced material came from cultured CD8+ T cells derived from PBMCs. These receptors came from a male donor with HIV.

The chain carries TRBV1 and TRBJ2-2; the table calls TRBD2, which could not be checked here. TRBV1 is flagged as a pseudogene. The CDR3 runs 17 residues. The DNA of the CDR3 is TGCACCAGCAGCCAAGGTTCGGGGGGGCAGGACACCGGGGAGCTGTTTTTT. Its translation: CTSSQGSGGQDTGELFF.

The chain employs TRBV7-8 and TRBJ2-7, with 11 positions matching TRBD2. Germline V gives CDR1 SGHVS, CDR2 FQNEAQ. The CDR3 contains 16 residues. The trim removed 5 bases at V and 2 bases at J, leaving 8 bases unmatched. The CDR3 DNA sequence: TGTGCCAGCAGCACCCCCGGGACTAGCGGAGCCTACGAGCAGTACTTC. Translated, it gives CASSTPGTSGAYEQYF. The full variable domain, with the rest looked up from reference TRBV7-8 and TRBJ2-7, is GAGVSQSPRYKVAKRGQDVALRCDPISGHVSLFWYQQALGQGPEFLTYFQNEAQLDKSGLPSDRFFAERPEGSVSTLKIQRTQQEDSAVYLCASSTPGTSGAYEQYFGPGTRLTVT.

This clone was counted a few times. V is TRBV5-1 and J is TRBJ1-5; D is uncertain. This CDR3 comprises 17 residues. CDR1 is SGHRS and CDR2 is YFSETQ in the germline V gene. Deletions cut 4 bases from V and 6 bases from J, with 23 bases between. The CDR3 coding sequence is TGCGCCAGCAGCCCGGTACCTGACATCGGGAGGGCTCAGCCCCAGCATTTT. It is translated as CASSPVPDIGRAQPQHF.

This clone is a singleton in its sample. The chain uses TRBV28 and TRBJ1-2, with 7 bases identical to TRBD1. This CDR3 spans 15 amino acids. In germline, CDR1 is MDHEN, CDR2 SYDVKM. After removal of 4 bases from V and 4 bases from J, the junction contained 9 bases not matched to a gene. The CDR3 bases are TGTGCCAGCAGTTACGGGACAGAGGAGGGCTATGGCTACACCTTC. Its translation: CASSYGTEEGYGYTF.

V usage is TRBV28 and J usage is TRBJ2-1; 9 bases agree with TRBD2. The germline CDR1 and CDR2 sequences are MDHEN and SYDVKM. V was clipped by 4 bases and J by 7 bases; unmatched bases: 11. The CDR3 length is 16 residues. The CDR3 loop is CASSSGAGGTWNEQFF. In DNA form, the CDR3 reads TGTGCCAGCAGTTCAGGAGCGGGAGGTACTTGGAATGAGCAGTTCTTC.

V and J are TRBV10-3 and TRBJ1-2; D not resolved. Germline assignment: CDR1 ENHRY and CDR2 SYGVKD. The length of the CDR3 is 15 residues. V lost 3 bases to trimming and J lost 4 bases, with 15 bases between them. The CDR3 DNA is TGTGCCATCAGTGAATCAGAGAAACCATTCTATGGCTACACCTTC. It yields the protein CAISESEKPFYGYTF.

This clone was counted once. The chain couples TRBV6-5 to TRBJ1-4; D is unresolved. V dropped 0 bases and J dropped 7 bases, with 9 bases sitting between them. The CDR3 runs 14 residues. Looked up from germline, CDR1 is MNHEY and CDR2 is SVGAGI. The CDR3 loop reads CASSYSKNGEKLFF. The CDR3 bases are TGTGCCAGCAGTTACTCGAAAAATGGTGAAAAACTGTTTTTT.

The chain carries TRBV27 and TRBJ2-3, with D unclear. With 6 bases removed from V and 1 base from J, the gap between germline ends came to 11 bases. The CDR3 loop spans 14 amino acids. Per the germline V gene, CDR1 is MNHEY and CDR2 is SMNVEV (reference sequence). The CDR3 region is CASRSPSGTDTQYF. DNA for the CDR3: TGTGCCAGCAGATCCCCGTCCGGCACAGATACGCAGTATTTT.

The chain joins TRBV6-5 to TRBJ2-2; D is unclear. The CDR3 consists of 15 residues. The ends were cut back, 4 bases at V and 7 bases at J, with 16 bases in the middle. CDR1 is MNHEY and CDR2 is SVGAGI in the germline V gene. DNA for the CDR3: TGTGCCAGCAGTTCGGTCCCCGGGTCGTACGGGGAGCTGTTTTTT. It translates to CASSSVPGSYGELFF.

This sequence joins TRBV6-5 and TRBJ1-3; D remains unclear. V was shortened by 1 base and J by 1 base, with 11 bases between the two germline ends. The CDR3 runs to 16 residues. From germline, CDR1 is MNHEY and CDR2 SVGAGI. This CDR3 is CASSYLPFQSGNTIYF. CDR3 coding DNA: TGTGCCAGCAGTTACTTGCCGTTCCAATCTGGAAACACCATATATTTT.

This chain links TRBV28 with TRBJ2-3; D unresolved. The CDR3 runs to 14 residues. Per the germline V gene, CDR1 is MDHEN and CDR2 is SYDVKM. V was cut by 5 bases and J by 0 bases, with 9 bases left in between. The CDR3, as DNA: TGTGCCAGCAGTCCGGTAGTAAGCACAGATACGCAGTATTTT. Protein: CASSPVVSTDTQYF.

In this sample, this clone turned up a few times. V and J are TRBV21-1 and TRBJ2-3; TRBD2 is the table's D call and was not checked against the DNA. TRBV21-1 is labeled a pseudogene. This CDR3 has 15 residues. CDR3 coding DNA: TGTGCCAGCAGTTCTAGCGGATCGGGCACAGATACGCAGTATTTT. Translation: CASSSSGSGTDTQYF.

V is TRBV15 and J is TRBJ2-6; D uncertain. Germline V gene sequence: CDR1 LNHNV, CDR2 YYDKDF (reference sequence). The CDR3 covers 16 residues. V shed 0 bases and J shed 0 bases, with 6 bases lying between them. This chain's CDR3 is CATSRDRGSGANVLTF. Written as DNA, the CDR3 is TGTGCCACCAGCAGAGATCGCGGCTCTGGGGCCAACGTCCTGACTTTC.

V gene TRBV5-4 combines with J gene TRBJ2-7, with TRBD2 as a possible D gene (6 bases). CDR3 length: 14 amino acids. Germline V gene lookup returns CDR1 SGHNT and CDR2 YYREEE (reference sequence). V was clipped by 3 bases and J by 5 bases, with 15 bases between them. This chain's CDR3 is CASSSVAGLHEQYF. CDR3 DNA: TGTGCCAGCAGCTCGGTGGCGGGGTTGCACGAGCAGTACTTC.

The chain recombines TRBV4-1 with TRBJ2-1; D gene ambiguous. The germline V gene encodes CDR1 MGHRA and CDR2 YSYEKL. CDR3 length: 14 residues. V was pared by 1 base and J by 0 bases, with 4 bases between. Here the CDR3 reads CASSQASSYNEQFF. The CDR3 DNA follows: TGCGCCAGCAGCCAAGCGAGCTCCTACAATGAGCAGTTCTTC.

The chain links TRBV2 to TRBJ1-5; TRBD1 might be the D (6 bases). The ends were cut back, 4 bases at V and 0 bases at J, with 22 bases in the middle. Germline CDR1 SNHLY, CDR2 FYNNEI. The CDR3 extends over 19 amino acids. As DNA, the CDR3 is TGTGCCAGCAGTGCAACATCCCGGGACACGCGGTATAGCAATCAGCCCCAGCATTTT. Protein product: CASSATSRDTRYSNQPQHF.

The genes are TRBV15 and TRBJ1-6, with TRBD1 as a possible D gene (6 bases). There are 14 residues in the CDR3. CDR1 and CDR2 from the germline V gene are LNHNV and YYDKDF (reference sequence). V lost 0 bases and J 10 bases, leaving 10 bases between the germline ends. CDR3 bases: TGTGCCACCAGCAGAGATTTACAGGGCTCACCCCTCCACTTT. It codes for CATSRDLQGSPLHF. The variable domain in full, with the rest retrieved from reference TRBV15 and TRBJ1-6, is DAMVIQNPRYQVTQFGKPVTLSCSQTLNHNVMYWYQQKSSQAPKLLFHYYDKDFNNEADTPDNFQSRRPNTSFCFLDIRSPGLGDTAMYLCATSRDLQGSPLHFGNGTRLTVT.

The chain has TRBV28 and TRBJ2-1; possibly TRBD2 for D (6 bases). CDR1 is MDHEN and CDR2 is SYDVKM in the germline V gene. The V end lost 6 bases, the J end lost 0 bases, and 15 bases lay between the germline ends. The CDR3 spans 16 residues. As DNA, the CDR3 is TGTGCCAGCAGCCGGAGGGTTGCTAGCTCCTACAATGAGCAGTTCTTC. Amino acids: CASSRRVASSYNEQFF.

The genes are TRBV29-1 and TRBJ2-7, with D perhaps TRBD2 (5 bases). The length of the CDR3 is 15 residues. From germline, CDR1 is SQVTM and CDR2 ANQGSEA. V lost 0 bases and J lost 4, with 16 bases in between. CDR3 sequence: CSVEEPTFRGYEQYF. In nucleotides, the CDR3 is TGCAGCGTTGAAGAGCCGACATTCCGCGGGTACGAGCAGTACTTC.

The chain combines TRBV19 with TRBJ2-7, with D perhaps given as TRBD1 or TRBD2 (6 bases each). Deletions cut 3 bases from V and 8 bases from J, with 17 bases between. Germline assignment: CDR1 LNHDA and CDR2 SQIVND (reference sequence). CDR3 length: 14 residues. CDR3 region: CASSIGGDPRKQYF. CDR3 DNA sequence: TGTGCCAGTAGTATCGGGGGCGACCCACGTAAGCAGTACTTC. The variable domain in full, completed from reference TRBV19 and TRBJ2-7, reads DGGITQSPKYLFRKEGQNVTLSCEQNLNHDAMYWYRQDPGQGLRLIYYSQIVNDFQKGDIAEGYSVSREKKESFPLTVTSAQKNPTAFYLCASSIGGDPRKQYFGPGTRLTVT.